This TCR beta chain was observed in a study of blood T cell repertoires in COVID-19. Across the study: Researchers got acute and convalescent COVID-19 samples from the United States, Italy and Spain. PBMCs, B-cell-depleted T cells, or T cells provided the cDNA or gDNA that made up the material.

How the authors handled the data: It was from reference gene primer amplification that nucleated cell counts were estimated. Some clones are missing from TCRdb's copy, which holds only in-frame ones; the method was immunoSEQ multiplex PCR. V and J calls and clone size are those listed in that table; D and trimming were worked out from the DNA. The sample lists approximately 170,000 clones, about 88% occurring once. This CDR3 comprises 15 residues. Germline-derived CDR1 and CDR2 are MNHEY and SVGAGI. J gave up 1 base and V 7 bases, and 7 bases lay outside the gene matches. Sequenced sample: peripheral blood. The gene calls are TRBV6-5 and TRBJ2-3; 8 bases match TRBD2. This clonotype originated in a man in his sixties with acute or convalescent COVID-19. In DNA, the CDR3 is TGTGCCAGCACGCCGGGACTAGGGGGCACAGATACGCAGTATTTT. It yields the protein CASTPGLGGTDTQYF.